This T cell receptor (beta chain) comes out of a study of CD8 T cells in ankylosing spondylitis. Libraries of TCR beta came from quantitative 5'-RACE with molecular barcodes. A single record per CDR3 protein comes from TCRdb applying MiXCR to the 5' RACE reads. The sample includes more than 250,000 distinct CDR3 sequences, around 8% seen only once; the top ten take roughly 15%. CDR1 SSHAT and CDR2 FNYEAQ come from the germline V gene (reference sequence). V lost 1 base to trimming and J lost 8 bases, with 15 bases between them. There are 15 residues in the CDR3. For this clonotype: Its antigen remains unknown.

Points from the study as a whole: Within ankylosing spondylitis blood, a TCR beta motif made up of roughly eight highly homologous variants appeared to be characteristic. In reactive arthritis synovial fluid and blood, some motif variants had been reported before.

The V call is TRBV7-7, the J call TRBJ2-1; D may match TRBD1 or TRBD2 (5 bases each). Material for sequencing was blood, either unsorted or a sorted T cell fraction (not recorded which). The clonotype comes from a male donor with ankylosing spondylitis. The CDR3 bases are TGTGCCAGCAGCTTAGGGGCCCAGGGAGTCCATGAGCAGTTCTTC. It encodes CASSLGAQGVHEQFF. Based on the CDR3 plus reference TRBV7-7 and TRBJ2-1, the full variable domain is GAGVSQSPRYKVTKRGQDVTLRCDPISSHATLYWYQQALGQGPEFLTYFNYEAQPDKSGLPSDRFSAERPEGSISTLTIQRTEQRDSAMYRCASSLGAQGVHEQFFGPGTRLTVL.